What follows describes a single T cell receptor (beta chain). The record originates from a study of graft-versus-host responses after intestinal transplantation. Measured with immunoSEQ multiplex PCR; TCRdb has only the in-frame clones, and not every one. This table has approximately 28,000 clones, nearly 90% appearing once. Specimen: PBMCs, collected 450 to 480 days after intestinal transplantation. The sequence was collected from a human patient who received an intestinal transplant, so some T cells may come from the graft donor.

The CDR3 nucleotides are TGTGCCAGCAGTTCCTCGGGGTACGCCGGGGAGCTGTTTTTT. Translation gives CASSSSGYAGELFF. The genes are TRBV11-2 and TRBJ2-2; D might be TRBD2 (5 bases). CDR1 and CDR2 (germline): SGHAT, FQNNGV. There are 14 residues in the CDR3. The ends were cut back, 6 bases at V and 6 bases at J, with 14 bases in the middle. Using reference TRBV11-2 and TRBJ2-2 for the parts outside the CDR3, the full variable domain is EAGVAQSPRYKIIEKRQSVAFWCNPISGHATLYWYQQILGQGPKLLIQFQNNGVVDDSQLPKDRFSAERLKGVDSTLKIQPAKLEDSAVYLCASSSSGYAGELFFGEGSRLTVL.